This T cell receptor beta chain was identified during a study of cytotoxic CD8 clonotypes in ibrutinib-treated CLL. Study overall: Samples yielded averages of roughly 250,000 productive templates and around 99,000 productive rearrangements.

Clones were read by immunoSEQ multiplex PCR, and TCRdb kept only the in-frame ones, dropping some. The table records fewer than 200,000 clones, more than 80% of them present only once. As for this clone: Its antigen is currently unknown.

Study-wide results and caveats: Exceeding age-matched healthy donors, baseline clonality also tracked the counts of circulating CD8+ T cells. Sustained-remission and progressing patients had different sampling times. Clonality went higher at ibrutinib response and then dropped back toward baseline at progression.

This receptor was identified in a human donor with chronic lymphocytic leukemia. The input for sequencing was PBMCs, taken after 24 months of ibrutinib treatment.

As DNA, the CDR3 is TGTGCCAGCAGCGGGTACAATGAGCAGTTCTTC. This gives the protein CASSGYNEQFF. The chain is built from TRBV9 and TRBJ2-1; D is undetermined. In germline, CDR1 is SGDLS, CDR2 YYNGEE. Trimming took 3 bases from V and 4 from J, leaving 2 bases between them. This CDR3 contains 11 residues.